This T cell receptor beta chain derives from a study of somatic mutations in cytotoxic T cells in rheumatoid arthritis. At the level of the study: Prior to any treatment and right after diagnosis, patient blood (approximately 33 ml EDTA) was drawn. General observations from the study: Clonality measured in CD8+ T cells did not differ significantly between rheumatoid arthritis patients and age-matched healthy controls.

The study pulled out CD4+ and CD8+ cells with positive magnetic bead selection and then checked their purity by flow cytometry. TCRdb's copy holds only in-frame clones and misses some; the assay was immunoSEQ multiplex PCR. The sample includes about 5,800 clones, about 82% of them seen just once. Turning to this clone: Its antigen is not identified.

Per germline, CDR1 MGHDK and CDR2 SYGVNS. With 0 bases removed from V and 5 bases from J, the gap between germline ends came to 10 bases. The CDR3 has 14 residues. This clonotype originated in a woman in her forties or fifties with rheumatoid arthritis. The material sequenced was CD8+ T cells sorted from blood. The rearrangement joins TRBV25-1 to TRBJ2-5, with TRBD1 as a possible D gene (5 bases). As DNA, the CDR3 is TGTGCCAGCAGTGAATATAATCCAGGGGAGACCCAGTACTTC. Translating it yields CASSEYNPGETQYF. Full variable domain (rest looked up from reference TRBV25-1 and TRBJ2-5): EADIYQTPRYLVIGTGKKITLECSQTMGHDKMYWYQQDPGMELHLIHYSYGVNSTEKGDLSSESTVSRIRTEHFPLTLESARPSHTSQYLCASSEYNPGETQYFGPGTRLLVL.